The 14 T cell receptor beta chains reported below all come from one sample, sequenced in a study of blood T cell repertoires in COVID-19. Method: immunoSEQ multiplex PCR; TCRdb's copy keeps in-frame clones and lacks some. The table records some 180,000 clones, over 70% of them present only once. Sequenced: PBMCs or T cells enriched from blood (not recorded which). The receptors were sampled from a man aged 55 to 70 who had been exposed to COVID-19.

The V call is TRBV19, the J call TRBJ1-3; no firm D call. V was cut by 5 bases and J by 0 bases, with 11 bases left in between. Looked up from germline, CDR1 is LNHDA and CDR2 is SQIVND (reference sequence). CDR3 length equals 15 residues. The CDR3 DNA reads as TGTGCCAGTAGTGTACAGCAAAACTCTGGAAACACCATATATTTT. As protein: CASSVQQNSGNTIYF. The full variable domain, in which reference TRBV19 and TRBJ1-3 provide the parts outside the CDR3, is DGGITQSPKYLFRKEGQNVTLSCEQNLNHDAMYWYRQDPGQGLRLIYYSQIVNDFQKGDIAEGYSVSREKKESFPLTVTSAQKNPTAFYLCASSVQQNSGNTIYFGEGSWLTVV.

The chain employs TRBV20-1 and TRBJ1-2; D not certain. Looked up from germline, CDR1 is DFQATT and CDR2 is SNEGSKA (reference sequence). This CDR3 region has 11 residues. The CDR3 loop reads CSASLQPGYTF. In nucleotides, the CDR3 is TGCAGCGCGAGTTTACAGCCTGGCTACACCTTC.

This chain joins TRBV28 and TRBJ1-2; 10 bases are shared with TRBD1. Looked up from germline, CDR1 is MDHEN and CDR2 is SYDVKM. J lost 4 bases, V lost 6 bases, and 5 bases had no gene match. This CDR3 region has 14 residues. This CDR3 reads CASRAGQGTYGYTF. In DNA form, the CDR3 reads TGTGCCAGCAGAGCGGGACAGGGGACCTATGGCTACACCTTC.

This chain uses TRBV11-2 with TRBJ1-1, with TRBD1 matching over 7 bases. CDR1 and CDR2 from the germline V gene are SGHAT and FQNNGV. This CDR3 spans 13 amino acids. V shed 7 bases and J 0 bases; nucleotides not matched to a gene: 2. The CDR3 DNA follows: TGTGCCAGCAAGACAGGGCTGAACACTGAAGCTTTCTTT. Translation gives CASKTGLNTEAFF.

This sequence joins TRBV19 and TRBJ2-1; a possible D gene is TRBD1 (6 bases). V was trimmed by 5 bases and J by 9 bases, leaving 20 bases between them. The CDR3 runs 15 residues. Germline assignment: CDR1 LNHDA and CDR2 SQIVND (reference sequence). CDR3 DNA: TGTGCCAGTAGTGTCCCCGGGACACGGAGCGGTGAGCAGTTCTTC. Translated: CASSVPGTRSGEQFF.

V is TRBV19 and J is TRBJ2-4; the D gene is possibly TRBD1 (6 bases). CDR3 length: 17 amino acids. Trimming removed 3 bases from V and 7 bases from J, with 22 bases in between. The V gene's germline CDR1 is LNHDA and CDR2 SQIVND (reference sequence). This CDR3 reads CASSIQGSFGGGNIQYF. In DNA form, the CDR3 reads TGTGCCAGTAGTATTCAGGGCAGTTTTGGGGGCGGGAACATTCAGTACTTC. Full variable domain (remainder filled in from reference TRBV19 and TRBJ2-4): DGGITQSPKYLFRKEGQNVTLSCEQNLNHDAMYWYRQDPGQGLRLIYYSQIVNDFQKGDIAEGYSVSREKKESFPLTVTSAQKNPTAFYLCASSIQGSFGGGNIQYFGAGTRLSVL.

The chain employs TRBV28 and TRBJ2-7; TRBD1 might be the D (5 bases). The V gene's germline CDR1 is MDHEN and CDR2 SYDVKM. V lost 5 bases and J lost 0, with 14 bases in between. This CDR3 is built from 15 residues. The CDR3 DNA reads as TGTGCCAGCAGTCCACGGACACGAAGCTCCTACGAGCAGTACTTC. Translation: CASSPRTRSSYEQYF.

This chain joins TRBV10-3 and TRBJ2-5; TRBD2 matches 8 bases. The V and J ends lost 3 bases and 3 bases, in that order; junction bases with no gene match: 6. Germline V gene data show CDR1 as ENHRY and CDR2 as SYGVKD. CDR3 length equals 15 residues. The CDR3 DNA reads as TGTGCCATCAGTGACCCCGGACTAGCAAAAGAGACCCAGTACTTC. This translates into CAISDPGLAKETQYF.

The sample holds one count of this clone. This chain links TRBV28 with TRBJ2-1, with 8 bases aligning to TRBD1. Per the germline V gene, CDR1 is MDHEN and CDR2 is SYDVKM. V was clipped by 9 bases and J by 8 bases; unmatched bases: 12. This CDR3 is built from 14 residues. CDR3 sequence: CASLRQGLKDEQFF. In DNA form, the CDR3 reads TGTGCCAGTCTAAGACAGGGGCTTAAGGATGAGCAGTTCTTC.

V is TRBV2 and J is TRBJ2-1, with 7 bases matching TRBD2. Germline V gene sequence: CDR1 SNHLY, CDR2 FYNNEI. J lost 4 bases, V lost 6 bases, and 3 bases had no gene match. The CDR3 contains 13 residues. CDR3 loop: CASSSGTYNEQFF. The CDR3, as DNA: TGTGCCAGCAGCAGCGGGACTTACAATGAGCAGTTCTTC.

The V call is TRBV7-3, the J call TRBJ1-2, with TRBD1 matching over 7 bases. Trimming cost V 5 bases and J 3 bases; bases outside gene matches: 9. The CDR3 is 15 residues long. The V gene's germline CDR1 is SGHTA and CDR2 FQGTGA. CDR3 DNA: TGTGCCAGCAGCAACAATACAGGGGTAGACTATGGCTACACCTTC. Translating gives CASSNNTGVDYGYTF.

The chain has TRBV7-3 and TRBJ1-1; D perhaps matches TRBD1 (5 bases). V was shortened by 4 bases and J by 3 bases, with 18 bases between the two germline ends. This CDR3 region has 16 residues. Germline V gene data show CDR1 as SGHTA and CDR2 as FQGTGA. CDR3 bases: TGTGCCAGCAGCTCTCCCCTTTCAGGGATCTACACTGAAGCTTTCTTT. Residues: CASSSPLSGIYTEAFF.

This clone was detected ten times or more. The CDR3 DNA reads TGTGCCAGCAGTGAAGGTCTAGCTGGCACAGATACGCAGTATTTT. Amino acids: CASSEGLAGTDTQYF. The chain links TRBV2 to TRBJ2-3; D possibly corresponds to TRBD2 (5 bases). Trimming shortened V by 1 base and J by 1 base, and 9 bases separated the two germline ends. In germline, CDR1 is SNHLY, CDR2 FYNNEI. There are 15 residues in the CDR3.

The gene calls are TRBV9 and TRBJ2-3; D call uncertain. Germline V lookup: CDR1 SGDLS, CDR2 YYNGEE. Deletions cut 4 bases from V and 3 bases from J, with 6 bases between. This CDR3 has 12 residues. The CDR3 bases are TGTGCCAGCAGCCCTCCTACAGATACGCAGTATTTT. It specifies CASSPPTDTQYF. Looking up the rest from reference TRBV9 and TRBJ2-3 gives the full variable domain: DSGVTQTPKHLITATGQRVTLRCSPRSGDLSVYWYQQSLDQGLQFLIQYYNGEERAKGNILERFSAQQFPDLHSELNLSSLELGDSALYFCASSPPTDTQYFGPGTRLTVL.